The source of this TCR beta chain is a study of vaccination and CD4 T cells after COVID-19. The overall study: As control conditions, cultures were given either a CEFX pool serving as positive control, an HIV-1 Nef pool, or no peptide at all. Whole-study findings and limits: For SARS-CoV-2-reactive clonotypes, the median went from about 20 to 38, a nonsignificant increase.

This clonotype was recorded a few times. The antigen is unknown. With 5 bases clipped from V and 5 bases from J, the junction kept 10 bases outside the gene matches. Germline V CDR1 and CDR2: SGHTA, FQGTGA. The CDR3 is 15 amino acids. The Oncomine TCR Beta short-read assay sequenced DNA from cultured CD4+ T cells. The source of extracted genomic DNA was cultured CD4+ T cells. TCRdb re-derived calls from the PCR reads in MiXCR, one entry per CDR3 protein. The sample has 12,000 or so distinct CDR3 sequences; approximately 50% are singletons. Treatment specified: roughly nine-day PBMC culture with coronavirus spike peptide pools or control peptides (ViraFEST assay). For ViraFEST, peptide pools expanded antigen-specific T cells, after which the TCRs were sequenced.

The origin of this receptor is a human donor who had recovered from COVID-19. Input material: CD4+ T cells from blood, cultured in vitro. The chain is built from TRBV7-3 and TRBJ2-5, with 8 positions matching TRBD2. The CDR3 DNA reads TGTGCCAGCAGCCGTACCTTATTAGCGGGGGAGACCCAGTACTTC. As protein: CASSRTLLAGETQYF.